The clone carrying this TCR beta chain has just one count. The antigen remains unidentified. This sample was included in a study of shared clonotypes between healthy human individuals. General study results and limits: Against clonotypes common to all four donors, non-shared ones had lower generation probabilities. Only blood was sampled; tissue repertoires likely differ.

At a deep level, the assay was run. Here immunoSEQ multiplex PCR was the method, and the copy in TCRdb shows in-frame clones only, minus some. The sample includes roughly 1,500,000 clones, under 99% of them seen just once. The germline V and J ends were trimmed by 4 bases and 10 bases, with 12 bases remaining between them. The CDR3 is made up of 12 amino acids. The V gene's germline CDR1 is SGHRS and CDR2 YFSETQ. Both subsets, CD45RA+ naive and CD45RA-negative memory, were split from the CD4+ cells. The chain employs TRBV5-1 and TRBJ2-1; D is undetermined. This clonotype was sampled from a man younger than 40 in good health. The sequencing sample was made of naive CD4+ T cells sorted from blood. Subset meaning: CD45RA+ positively selected. CDR3 amino acids: CASSLDPREQFF. The CDR3 nucleotides read TGCGCCAGCAGCCTAGATCCTAGGGAGCAGTTCTTC.